These 18 T cell receptor beta chains originate from one sample sequenced in a study of T cell repertoires in cytomegalovirus infection. Using its own MiXCR run on the reads, TCRdb lists one record per CDR3 protein. The table records 200,000 to 300,000 distinct CDR3 sequences, 9% to 15% of them present only once. The sample was PBMCs. These receptors were collected from a human donor in good health (CMV status not recorded). Some clones in this sample may be carry-over from other donors' samples.

About this clonotype: A much larger clone differs from this one at a single base, so this may be a read error. This chain connects TRBV6-8 to TRBJ2-7; TRBD1 is a possible D gene (7 bases). CDR1 is MNHGY and CDR2 is SAAAGT in the germline V gene. Between the trimmed V and J ends, which lost 2 bases and 4 bases, there was a span of 12 bases. This CDR3 comprises 14 residues. CDR3 sequence reads: CASSYKTGRYEQYF. In DNA, the CDR3 is TGTGCCAGCAGTTACAAGACAGGGAGGTACGAGCAGTACTTC.

The V call is TRBV4-3, the J call TRBJ1-2; D unresolved. Germline V gene data show CDR1 as LGHNA and CDR2 as YSLEER. The CDR3 is 16 residues long. V was shortened by 0 bases and J by 5 bases, with 16 bases between the two germline ends. For the CDR3, the DNA is TGCGCCAGCAGCCAAGAGGCGGGAGAGTCTCTTTATGGCTACACCTTC. Protein sequence: CASSQEAGESLYGYTF.

The V gene is TRBV4-3, the J gene TRBJ1-5, with D hard to call. Trimming took off 0 bases at V and 4 bases at J, with 13 bases between the two ends. Germline CDR1 is LGHNA and CDR2 is YSLEER. This CDR3 is built from 16 residues. CDR3 sequence: CASSQDVRKVNQPQHF. DNA of the CDR3: TGCGCCAGCAGCCAAGATGTCAGGAAGGTGAATCAGCCCCAGCATTTT.

This clonotype was counted many times. V gene TRBV7-3 combines with J gene TRBJ2-7, with TRBD2 identical over 10 bases. The V gene's germline CDR1 is SGHTA and CDR2 FQGTGA. Trimming cost V 2 bases and J 7 bases; bases outside gene matches: 14. The CDR3 extends over 17 amino acids. DNA of the CDR3: TGTGCCAGCAGCTTAGAAGCTAGCGGGAGCTCGGGTGGGGAGCAGTACTTC. It yields the protein CASSLEASGSSGGEQYF.

The CDR3 sequence is CSVARVYQETQYF. CDR3 coding DNA: TGCAGCGTTGCAAGGGTTTACCAAGAGACCCAGTACTTC. This sequence joins TRBV29-1 and TRBJ2-5; D ambiguous. This CDR3 contains 13 residues. Germline CDR1 and CDR2: SQVTM and ANQGSEA. V lost 4 bases, J lost 0 bases, and 9 bases lay in between.

This clonotype was detected ten times or more. As DNA, the CDR3 is TGTGCCAGCAGCCTACTTGGACAGCCAAATGAGCAGTTCTTC. As protein: CASSLLGQPNEQFF. The V call is TRBV7-2, the J call TRBJ2-1; the D gene is possibly TRBD1 (6 bases). The V end lost 5 bases, the J end lost 7 bases, and 15 bases lay between the germline ends. CDR3 length: 14 residues. Germline CDR1 is SGHTA and CDR2 is FQGNSA.

The table lists this clonotype with many counts. This rearrangement joins TRBV6-1 to TRBJ2-7, with D possibly matching TRBD1 (7 bases). V shed 6 bases and J shed 2 bases, with 17 bases lying between them. This CDR3 contains 15 residues. Germline-derived CDR1 and CDR2 are MNHNS and SASEGT. The CDR3 is CASSRQGGNPYEQYF. The CDR3 region has the DNA TGTGCCAGCAGCCGACAGGGAGGTAATCCCTACGAGCAGTACTTC.

This clonotype has at least ten counts. The V gene is TRBV19, the J gene TRBJ1-1, with no clear D. This CDR3 region has 13 residues. V shed 3 bases and J shed 1 base, with 6 bases lying between them. CDR1 and CDR2 from the germline V gene are LNHDA and SQIVND (reference sequence). The CDR3: CASSMKGNTEAFF. The CDR3 nucleotides read TGTGCCAGTAGTATGAAGGGGAACACTGAAGCTTTCTTT. The variable domain in full, completed from reference TRBV19 and TRBJ1-1, reads DGGITQSPKYLFRKEGQNVTLSCEQNLNHDAMYWYRQDPGQGLRLIYYSQIVNDFQKGDIAEGYSVSREKKESFPLTVTSAQKNPTAFYLCASSMKGNTEAFFGQGTRLTVV.

Only one count was recorded for this clonotype. The CDR3 DNA is TGTGCCAGTAGTATTATAGGTGGCCAAGAGACCCAGTACTTC. It yields the protein CASSIIGGQETQYF. The chain uses TRBV19 and TRBJ2-5; unclear D gene. CDR1 is LNHDA, CDR2 SQIVND, per germline (reference sequence). Deletions cut 3 bases from V and 1 base from J, with 9 bases between. The CDR3 sequence is 14 residues long.

CDR3: CAISGVSGSEETQYF. The CDR3 region has the DNA TGTGCCATCAGTGGTGTTAGCGGATCTGAAGAGACCCAGTACTTC. V is TRBV10-3 and J is TRBJ2-5; D possibly corresponds to TRBD2 (6 bases). Germline loops: CDR1 ENHRY, CDR2 SYGVKD. Trimming cost V 4 bases and J 3 bases, with 15 bases left between them. CDR3 size: 15 residues.

This clonotype was counted many times. The chain carries TRBV19 and TRBJ2-7; tentative D call: TRBD1 (6 bases). This CDR3 region has 14 residues. Deletions cut 10 bases from V and 6 bases from J, with 22 bases between. The germline CDR1 and CDR2 sequences are LNHDA and SQIVND (reference sequence). CDR3 protein: CATREKQGLGEQYF. The CDR3 DNA reads as TGTGCCACCAGAGAAAAACAGGGCCTCGGCGAGCAGTACTTC.

This clonotype was observed at least ten times. V usage is TRBV7-3 and J usage is TRBJ2-2, with 7 bases aligning to TRBD2. V gave up 2 bases and J gave up 5 bases; unmatched junction bases: 5. From germline, CDR1 is SGHTA and CDR2 FQGTGA. The CDR3 is made up of 15 amino acids. This chain's CDR3 is CASSLRGSSTGELFF. CDR3 in DNA: TGTGCCAGCAGCTTACGCGGGAGTTCGACCGGGGAGCTGTTTTTT. The full variable domain, with the rest looked up from reference TRBV7-3 and TRBJ2-2, is GAGVSQTPSNKVTEKGKYVELRCDPISGHTALYWYRQSLGQGPEFLIYFQGTGAADDSGLPNDRFFAVRPEGSVSTLKIQRTERGDSAVYLCASSLRGSSTGELFFGEGSRLTVL.

This clonotype has only a few counts. The chain uses TRBV18 and TRBJ1-1; 8 bases align to TRBD1. Germline values: CDR1 KGHSH, CDR2 LQKENI. V shed 6 bases, J shed 4 bases, and the junction held 13 bases outside the gene matches. The CDR3 contains 16 residues. CDR3 nucleotide sequence: TGTGCCAGCTCTCGTCCCGGGACAGGTATGGGCACTGAAGCTTTCTTT. It translates to CASSRPGTGMGTEAFF.

At least ten counts were recorded for this clonotype. This CDR3 reads CASSSGSGTDTQYF. In DNA form, the CDR3 reads TGTGCCAGCAGCTCCGGGTCCGGCACAGATACGCAGTATTTT. The chain has TRBV7-3 and TRBJ2-3; D not resolved. The V gene lost 4 bases and the J gene lost 1 base, with 9 bases spanning the gap. The germline V gene has CDR1 SGHTA and CDR2 FQGTGA. The CDR3 has 14 amino acids.

At least ten counts were recorded for this clonotype. V is TRBV6-2 or TRBV6-3 and J is TRBJ1-1; D unclear. V gave up 4 bases and J gave up 0 bases, with 24 bases separating them. The CDR3 runs to 19 residues. Germline V gives CDR1 MNHEY, CDR2 SVGEGT. CDR3 in DNA: TGTGCCAGCAGTTCTTCTTCCCTCCCCCGCAGGAGGATGAACACTGAAGCTTTCTTT. Its protein product is CASSSSSLPRRRMNTEAFF.

A few counts support this clonotype. The chain uses TRBV7-2 and TRBJ2-4; 7 nucleotides line up with TRBD2. The CDR3 is made up of 15 amino acids. V was clipped by 3 bases and J by 7 bases; unmatched bases: 9. Germline CDR1 is SGHTA and CDR2 is FQGNSA. The CDR3 sequence is CASSFRSSGANIQYF. The CDR3 coding sequence is TGTGCCAGCAGCTTTCGGTCCAGCGGGGCTAACATTCAGTACTTC.

This clonotype occurred many times. Written as DNA, the CDR3 is TGTGCCAGCAGCTCACAAGCGGGGCTCGGGGAGACCCAGTACTTC. Encoded protein: CASSSQAGLGETQYF. The chain joins TRBV3-1 to TRBJ2-5; 7 nucleotides agree with TRBD2. The CDR3 consists of 15 residues. V was pared by 5 bases and J by 5 bases, with 11 bases of the junction left unmatched. CDR1 and CDR2 (germline): LGHDT, YNNKEL (reference sequence).

In this sample, this clonotype turned up many times. The genes are TRBV7-2 and TRBJ1-2; 7 nucleotides agree with TRBD1. The J segment lost 4 bases and the V segment lost 4 bases, leaving 3 bases of the junction unmatched. From germline, CDR1 is SGHTA and CDR2 FQGNSA. The CDR3 consists of 13 residues. Here the CDR3 DNA reads TGTGCCAGCAGCTCCGGGACAGTCTATGGCTACACCTTC. It specifies CASSSGTVYGYTF. The full variable domain, completed using reference TRBV7-2 and TRBJ1-2, is GAGVSQSPSNKVTEKGKDVELRCDPISGHTALYWYRQSLGQGLEFLIYFQGNSAPDKSGLPSDRFSAERTGGSVSTLTIQRTQQEDSAVYLCASSSGTVYGYTFGSGTRLTVV.